The rows below give T cell receptor beta chains drawn from one sample of a study of shared clonotypes between healthy human individuals. TCRdb's table, derived via immunoSEQ multiplex PCR, lists solely in-frame clones and lacks some. The sample shows roughly 1,000,000 clones, 70% to 80% of them seen only once. Material for sequencing was memory CD4+ T cells from PBMCs. These receptors all stem from a man between 18 and 29 years old in good health. Some clones in this sample may be carry-over from other donors' samples. CDR3s include the opening cysteine and the closing phenylalanine or tryptophan. The D gene is left open where the match is weak. Rows give clone size only sometimes, using once, few, many, or a class for an expanded clone.

D gene: .
V gene: TRBV11-1
clone size: .
J gene: TRBJ2-7
CDR3 DNA: TGTGCCAGCAGCAAGAACGGCGGACGAGATATATTCTACGAGCAGTACTTC
CDR3 protein: CASSKNGGRDIFYEQYF

D gene: .
V gene: TRBV7-3
clone size: .
J gene: TRBJ2-1
CDR3 DNA: TGTGCCAGCAGCTTAAGTCAAGACAATGAGCAGTTCTTC
CDR3 protein: CASSLSQDNEQFF

D gene: .
V gene: TRBV6-4
clone size: once
J gene: TRBJ2-2
CDR3 DNA: TGTGCCAGCAGTGAATCTGGGGTGAACACCGGGGAGCTGTTTTTT
CDR3 protein: CASSESGVNTGELFF

D gene: TRBD2
V gene: TRBV27
clone size: few
J gene: TRBJ2-1
CDR3 DNA: TGTGCCAGCACCGAACTAGCGGGAGTGGCGTATAATGAGCAGTTCTTC
CDR3 protein: CASTELAGVAYNEQFF

D gene: TRBD1
V gene: TRBV4-1
clone size: .
J gene: TRBJ1-2
CDR3 DNA: TGCGCCAGCAGCCACGGCAGGGGGACGAATAACTATGGCTACACCTTC
CDR3 protein: CASSHGRGTNNYGYTF

D gene: TRBD2
V gene: TRBV11-2
clone size: .
J gene: TRBJ2-1
CDR3 DNA: TGTGCCAGCAGCTGGCGGGAGGTCCGAAATGAGCAGTTCTTC
CDR3 protein: CASSWREVRNEQFF

D gene: .
V gene: TRBV7-2
clone size: .
J gene: TRBJ2-2
CDR3 DNA: TGTGCCAGCAGCTCGTACAGGGTCACCGGGGAGCTGTTTTTT
CDR3 protein: CASSSYRVTGELFF

D gene: .
V gene: TRBV19
clone size: .
J gene: TRBJ1-4
CDR3 DNA: TGTGCCAGTAATACGTGGGACGGTACTAATGAAAAACTGTTTTTT
CDR3 protein: CASNTWDGTNEKLFF

D gene: TRBD1
V gene: TRBV10-3
clone size: .
J gene: TRBJ1-2
CDR3 DNA: TGTGCCATCAGTGGTGGACAGGGGAACTATGGCTACACCTTC
CDR3 protein: CAISGGQGNYGYTF

D gene: TRBD2
V gene: TRBV4-1
clone size: .
J gene: TRBJ2-3
CDR3 DNA: TGCGCCAGCAATCAGCGGGGGTACAGCACAGATACGCAGTATTTT
CDR3 protein: CASNQRGYSTDTQYF

D gene: TRBD1
V gene: TRBV6-6
clone size: .
J gene: TRBJ2-7
CDR3 DNA: TGTGCCAGCAGTTACCCTCGACAGGGGGCGGCCTACGAGCAGTACTTC
CDR3 protein: CASSYPRQGAAYEQYF

D gene: .
V gene: TRBV7-9
clone size: .
J gene: TRBJ1-1
CDR3 DNA: TGTGCCAGCAGCGCGATCGGGAACACTGAAGCTTTCTTT
CDR3 protein: CASSAIGNTEAFF

D gene: .
V gene: TRBV18
clone size: .
J gene: TRBJ1-1
CDR3 DNA: TGTGCCAGCTCACCCAGGGTTGGGTGGAACACTGAAGCTTTCTTT
CDR3 protein: CASSPRVGWNTEAFF

D gene: TRBD2
V gene: TRBV2
clone size: many
J gene: TRBJ2-7
CDR3 DNA: TGTGCCAGCTCGGGACTAGGTGACGAGCAGTACTTC
CDR3 protein: CASSGLGDEQYF

D gene: .
V gene: TRBV28
clone size: .
J gene: TRBJ1-5
CDR3 DNA: TGTGCCAGCAGTCCGTCCTCGCGTGGGGTCAATCAGCCCCAGCATTTT
CDR3 protein: CASSPSSRGVNQPQHF

D gene: .
V gene: TRBV5-1
clone size: .
J gene: TRBJ2-1
CDR3 DNA: TGCGCCAGCAGCTTGTCACCCCGGACAAACTCCTACAATGAGCAGTTCTTC
CDR3 protein: CASSLSPRTNSYNEQFF

D gene: .
V gene: TRBV2
clone size: .
J gene: TRBJ1-2
CDR3 DNA: TGTGCCAGCAAACCAGGGCCTAGGGGCTACACCTTC
CDR3 protein: CASKPGPRGYTF

D gene: TRBD1
V gene: TRBV29-1
clone size: .
J gene: TRBJ2-5
CDR3 DNA: TGCAGCGTTTCTGGGACAGGGGCGGAGACCCAGTACTTC
CDR3 protein: CSVSGTGAETQYF

D gene: .
V gene: TRBV20-1
clone size: few
J gene: TRBJ1-3
CDR3 DNA: TGCAGTGCTAGAATCGAAAACACCATATATTTT
CDR3 protein: CSARIENTIYF

D gene: TRBD1
V gene: TRBV5-6
clone size: .
J gene: TRBJ1-3
CDR3 DNA: TGTGCCAGCAGGAACGGACAGGGCGCTGGAAACACCATATATTTT
CDR3 protein: CASRNGQGAGNTIYF

D gene: TRBD1
V gene: TRBV9
clone size: .
J gene: TRBJ2-1
CDR3 DNA: TGTGCCAGCAGCCCCAGAAGGACAGGGCCCCATGAGCAGTTCTTC
CDR3 protein: CASSPRRTGPHEQFF

D gene: TRBD1
V gene: TRBV9
clone size: .
J gene: TRBJ2-4
CDR3 DNA: TGTGCCAGCAGCGTAGGATTAAGACAGGGGGACATTCAGTACTTC
CDR3 protein: CASSVGLRQGDIQYF

D gene: .
V gene: TRBV6-5
clone size: .
J gene: TRBJ1-3
CDR3 DNA: TGTGCCGCGTCGAATCCCTCTGGAAACACCATATATTTT
CDR3 protein: CAASNPSGNTIYF

D gene: TRBD2
V gene: TRBV6-6
clone size: .
J gene: TRBJ2-5
CDR3 DNA: TGTGCCAGCAGTTACGGGACTAGCGACCCCCAGTACTTC
CDR3 protein: CASSYGTSDPQYF

D gene: .
V gene: TRBV10-1
clone size: many
J gene: TRBJ2-7
CDR3 DNA: TGCGCCAGCAGTACTGTTCGGAGGGTATACGAGCAGTACTTC
CDR3 protein: CASSTVRRVYEQYF

D gene: .
V gene: TRBV19
clone size: .
J gene: TRBJ2-2
CDR3 DNA: TGTGCCAGTAGTATAGTTGGGACACCCAAGACCGGGGAGCTGTTTTTT
CDR3 protein: CASSIVGTPKTGELFF

D gene: TRBD1
V gene: TRBV6-6
clone size: .
J gene: TRBJ1-5
CDR3 DNA: TGTGCCAGCAGTCTAGGGACACAGGGGACTCAGCCCCAGCATTTT
CDR3 protein: CASSLGTQGTQPQHF

D gene: .
V gene: TRBV29-1
clone size: .
J gene: TRBJ2-1
CDR3 DNA: TGCAGCGTTGTCAGGGGTGGGTACAATGAGCAGTTCTTC
CDR3 protein: CSVVRGGYNEQFF

D gene: TRBD1
V gene: TRBV5-6
clone size: .
J gene: TRBJ1-2
CDR3 DNA: TGTGCCAGCAGCCAAAGTGGGACAGCAGCTAACTATGGCTACACCTTC
CDR3 protein: CASSQSGTAANYGYTF

D gene: .
V gene: TRBV5-1
clone size: once
J gene: TRBJ1-1
CDR3 DNA: TGCGCCAGCAGCTTGGGTCCATCGACTGAAGCTTTCTTT
CDR3 protein: CASSLGPSTEAFF

D gene: TRBD2
V gene: TRBV27
clone size: .
J gene: TRBJ2-1
CDR3 DNA: TGTGCCAGCACCCGAGCGGGAGCCTACAATGAGCAGTTCTTC
CDR3 protein: CASTRAGAYNEQFF

D gene: .
V gene: TRBV19
clone size: .
J gene: TRBJ1-1
CDR3 DNA: TGTGCCAGTAAGGCAACTGAAGCTTTCTTT
CDR3 protein: CASKATEAFF

D gene: TRBD2
V gene: TRBV5-8
clone size: few
J gene: TRBJ2-1
CDR3 DNA: TGTGCCAGCAGCCGGGACGGTCCTAGCGGGAACAATGAGCAGTTCTTC
CDR3 protein: CASSRDGPSGNNEQFF

D gene: TRBD1
V gene: TRBV27
clone size: .
J gene: TRBJ1-1
CDR3 DNA: TGTGCCAGCAGCGACAGGGCGGACACTGAAGCTTTCTTT
CDR3 protein: CASSDRADTEAFF

D gene: .
V gene: TRBV7-2
clone size: .
J gene: TRBJ2-1
CDR3 DNA: TGTGCCAGCAGCTTAGCGGAATACAATGAGCAGTTCTTC
CDR3 protein: CASSLAEYNEQFF

D gene: .
V gene: TRBV10-3
clone size: .
J gene: TRBJ2-3
CDR3 DNA: TGTGCCATCAGTAATAGCGCGTCTAGCACAGATACGCAGTATTTT
CDR3 protein: CAISNSASSTDTQYF

D gene: TRBD1
V gene: TRBV9
clone size: .
J gene: TRBJ2-2
CDR3 DNA: TGTGCCAGCAGCGTAACGACAGGGGGCGACACCGGGGAGCTGTTTTTT
CDR3 protein: CASSVTTGGDTGELFF

D gene: .
V gene: TRBV28
clone size: few
J gene: TRBJ1-1
CDR3 DNA: TGTGCCAGCCTACCTTCTTCTTCCGAAGCTTTCTTT
CDR3 protein: CASLPSSSEAFF

D gene: TRBD1
V gene: TRBV5-1
clone size: .
J gene: TRBJ1-2
CDR3 DNA: TGCGCCAGCAGCCTTGGACAGGGGGCCGGTAGGGGCTACACCTTC
CDR3 protein: CASSLGQGAGRGYTF

D gene: .
V gene: TRBV5-1
clone size: .
J gene: TRBJ2-1
CDR3 DNA: TGCGCCAGCAGCTTGTCAGGGCGGTACGACAATGAGCAGTTCTTC
CDR3 protein: CASSLSGRYDNEQFF

D gene: TRBD2
V gene: TRBV2
clone size: .
J gene: TRBJ2-1
CDR3 DNA: TGTGCCAGCAGCGCTGAGGGGACTAGCGGTTACAATGAGCAGTTCTTC
CDR3 protein: CASSAEGTSGYNEQFF

D gene: .
V gene: TRBV5-1
clone size: few
J gene: TRBJ1-2
CDR3 DNA: TGCGCCAGCAGTCTTGGTAGATACTATGGCTACACCTTC
CDR3 protein: CASSLGRYYGYTF

D gene: .
V gene: TRBV5-1
clone size: .
J gene: TRBJ2-5
CDR3 DNA: TGCGCCAGCAGCGAGGTCCAAGAGACCCAGTACTTC
CDR3 protein: CASSEVQETQYF

D gene: TRBD2
V gene: TRBV5-4
clone size: .
J gene: TRBJ2-7
CDR3 DNA: TGTGCCAGCAGTTCTGCTAGCGGGGGTTCCTACGAGCAGTACTTC
CDR3 protein: CASSSASGGSYEQYF